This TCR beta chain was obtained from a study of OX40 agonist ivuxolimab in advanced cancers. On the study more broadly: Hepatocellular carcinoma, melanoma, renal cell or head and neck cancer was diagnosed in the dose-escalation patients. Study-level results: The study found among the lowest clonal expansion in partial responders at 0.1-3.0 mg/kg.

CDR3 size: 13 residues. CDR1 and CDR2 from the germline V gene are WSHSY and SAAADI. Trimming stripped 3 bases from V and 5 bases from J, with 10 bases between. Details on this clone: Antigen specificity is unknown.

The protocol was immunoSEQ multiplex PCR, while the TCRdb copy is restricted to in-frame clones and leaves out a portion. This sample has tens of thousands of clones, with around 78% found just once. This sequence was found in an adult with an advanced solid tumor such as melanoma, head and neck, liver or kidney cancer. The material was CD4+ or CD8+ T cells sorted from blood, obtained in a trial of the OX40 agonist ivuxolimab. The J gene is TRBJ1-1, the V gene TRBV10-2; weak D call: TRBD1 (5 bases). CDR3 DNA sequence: TGCGCCAGCAGTGAAGGGGCGCGGACTGAAGCTTTCTTT. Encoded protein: CASSEGARTEAFF.